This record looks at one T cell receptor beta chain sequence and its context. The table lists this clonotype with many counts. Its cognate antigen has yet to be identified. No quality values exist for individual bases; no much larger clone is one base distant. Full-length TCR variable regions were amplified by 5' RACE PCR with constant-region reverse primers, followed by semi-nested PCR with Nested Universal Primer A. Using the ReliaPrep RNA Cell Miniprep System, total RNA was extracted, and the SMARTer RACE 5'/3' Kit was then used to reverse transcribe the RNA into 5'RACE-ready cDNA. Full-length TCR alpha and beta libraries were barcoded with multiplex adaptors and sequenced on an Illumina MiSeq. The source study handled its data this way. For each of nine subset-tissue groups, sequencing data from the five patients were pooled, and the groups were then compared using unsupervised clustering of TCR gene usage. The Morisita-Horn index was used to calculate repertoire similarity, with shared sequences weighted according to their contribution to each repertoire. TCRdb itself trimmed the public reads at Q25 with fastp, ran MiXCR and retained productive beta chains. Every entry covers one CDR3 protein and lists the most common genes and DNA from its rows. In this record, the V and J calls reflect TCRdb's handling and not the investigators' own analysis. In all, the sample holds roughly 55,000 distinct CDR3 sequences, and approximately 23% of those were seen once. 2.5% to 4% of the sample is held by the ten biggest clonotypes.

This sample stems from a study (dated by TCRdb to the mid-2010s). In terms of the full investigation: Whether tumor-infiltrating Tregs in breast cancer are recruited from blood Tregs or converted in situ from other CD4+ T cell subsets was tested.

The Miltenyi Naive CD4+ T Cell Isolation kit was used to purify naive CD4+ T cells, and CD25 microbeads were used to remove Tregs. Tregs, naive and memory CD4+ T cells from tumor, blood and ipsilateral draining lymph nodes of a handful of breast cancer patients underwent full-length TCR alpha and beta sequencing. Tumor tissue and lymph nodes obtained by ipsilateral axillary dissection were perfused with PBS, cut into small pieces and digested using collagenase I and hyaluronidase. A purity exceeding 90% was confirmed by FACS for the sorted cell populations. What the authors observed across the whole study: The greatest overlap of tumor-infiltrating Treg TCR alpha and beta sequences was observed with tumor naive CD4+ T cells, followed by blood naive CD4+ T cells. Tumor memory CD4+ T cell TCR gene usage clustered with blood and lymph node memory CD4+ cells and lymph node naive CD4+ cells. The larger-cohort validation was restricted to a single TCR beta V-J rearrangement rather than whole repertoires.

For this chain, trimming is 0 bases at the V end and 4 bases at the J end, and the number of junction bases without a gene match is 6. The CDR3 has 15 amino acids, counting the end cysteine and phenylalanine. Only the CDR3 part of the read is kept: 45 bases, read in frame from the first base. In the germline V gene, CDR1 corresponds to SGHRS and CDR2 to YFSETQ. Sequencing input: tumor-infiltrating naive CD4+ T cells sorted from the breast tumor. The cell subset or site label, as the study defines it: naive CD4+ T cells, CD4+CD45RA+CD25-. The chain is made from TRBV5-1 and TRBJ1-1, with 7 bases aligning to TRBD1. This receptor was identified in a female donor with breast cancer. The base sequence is TGCGCCAGCAGCTTGGATCAGGGGGGCAGCACTGAAGCTTTCTTT. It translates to CASSLDQGGSTEAFF.